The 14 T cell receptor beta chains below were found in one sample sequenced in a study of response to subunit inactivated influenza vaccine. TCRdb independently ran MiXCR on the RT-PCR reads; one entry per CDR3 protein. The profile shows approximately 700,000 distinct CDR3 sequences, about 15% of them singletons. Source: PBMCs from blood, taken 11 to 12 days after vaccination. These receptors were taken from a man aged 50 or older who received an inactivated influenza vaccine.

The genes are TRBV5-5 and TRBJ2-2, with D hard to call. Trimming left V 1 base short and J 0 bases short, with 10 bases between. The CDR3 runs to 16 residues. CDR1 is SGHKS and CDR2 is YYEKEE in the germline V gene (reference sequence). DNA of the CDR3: TGTGCCAGCAGCTTGTTCGGAACCGCGAACACCGGGGAGCTGTTTTTT. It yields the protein CASSLFGTANTGELFF.

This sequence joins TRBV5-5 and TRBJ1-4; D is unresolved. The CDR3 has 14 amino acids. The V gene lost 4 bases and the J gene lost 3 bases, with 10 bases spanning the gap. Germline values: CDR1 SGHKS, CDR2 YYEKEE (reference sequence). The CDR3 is CASSAPLANEKLFF. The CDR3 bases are TGTGCCAGCAGCGCACCGTTGGCTAATGAAAAACTGTTTTTT. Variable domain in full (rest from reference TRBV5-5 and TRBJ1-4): DAGVTQSPTHLIKTRGQQVTLRCSPISGHKSVSWYQQVLGQGPQFIFQYYEKEERGRGNFPDRFSARQFPNYSSELNVNALLLGDSALYLCASSAPLANEKLFFGSGTQLSVL.

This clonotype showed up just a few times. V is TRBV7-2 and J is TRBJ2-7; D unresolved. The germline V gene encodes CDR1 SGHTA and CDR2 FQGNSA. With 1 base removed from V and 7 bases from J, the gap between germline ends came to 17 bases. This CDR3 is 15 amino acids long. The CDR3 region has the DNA TGTGCCAGCAGCTTAGGCGTGGGAATGGGTGGGGAGCAGTACTTC. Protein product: CASSLGVGMGGEQYF.

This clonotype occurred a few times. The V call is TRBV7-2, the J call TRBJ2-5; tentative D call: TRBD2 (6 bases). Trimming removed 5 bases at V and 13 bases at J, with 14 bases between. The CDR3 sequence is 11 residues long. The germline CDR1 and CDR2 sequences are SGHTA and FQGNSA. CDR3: CASSTPGLAYF. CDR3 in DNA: TGTGCCAGCAGCACTCCGGGACTGGCGTACTTC. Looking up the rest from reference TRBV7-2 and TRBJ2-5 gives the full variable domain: GAGVSQSPSNKVTEKGKDVELRCDPISGHTALYWYRQSLGQGLEFLIYFQGNSAPDKSGLPSDRFSAERTGGSVSTLTIQRTQQEDSAVYLCASSTPGLAYFGPGTRLLVL.

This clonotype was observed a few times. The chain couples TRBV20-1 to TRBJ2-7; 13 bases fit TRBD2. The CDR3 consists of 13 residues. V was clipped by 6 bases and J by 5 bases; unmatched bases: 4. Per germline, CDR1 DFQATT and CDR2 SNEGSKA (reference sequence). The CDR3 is CSASGLAGNEQYF. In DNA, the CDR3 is TGCAGTGCCTCGGGACTAGCGGGAAACGAGCAGTACTTC.

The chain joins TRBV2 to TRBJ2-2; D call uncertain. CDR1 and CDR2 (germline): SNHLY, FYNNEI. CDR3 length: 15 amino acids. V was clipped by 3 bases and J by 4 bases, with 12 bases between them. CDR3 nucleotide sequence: TGTGCCAGCAGTGAGGCCTCGTTGCGCACCGGGGAGCTGTTTTTT. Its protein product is CASSEASLRTGELFF.

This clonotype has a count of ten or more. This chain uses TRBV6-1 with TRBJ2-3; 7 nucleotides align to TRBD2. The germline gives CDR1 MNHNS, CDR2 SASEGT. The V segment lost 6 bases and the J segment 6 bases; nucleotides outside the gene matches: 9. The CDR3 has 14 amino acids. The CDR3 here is CASRKERGRDTQYF. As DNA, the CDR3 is TGTGCCAGCAGAAAGGAGCGGGGTAGGGATACGCAGTATTTT.

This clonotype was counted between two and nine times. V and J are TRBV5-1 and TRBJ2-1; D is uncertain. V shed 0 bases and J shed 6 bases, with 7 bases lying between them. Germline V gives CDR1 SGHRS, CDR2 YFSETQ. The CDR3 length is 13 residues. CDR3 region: CASSLGFVNEQFF. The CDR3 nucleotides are TGCGCCAGCAGCTTGGGCTTTGTCAATGAGCAGTTCTTC.

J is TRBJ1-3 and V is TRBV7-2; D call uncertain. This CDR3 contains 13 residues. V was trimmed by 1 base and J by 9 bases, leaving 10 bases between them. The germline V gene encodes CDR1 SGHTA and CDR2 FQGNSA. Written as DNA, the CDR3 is TGTGCCAGCAGCTTAGGATTCCTCCCCACCATATATTTT. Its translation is CASSLGFLPTIYF. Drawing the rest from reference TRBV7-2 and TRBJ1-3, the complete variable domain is GAGVSQSPSNKVTEKGKDVELRCDPISGHTALYWYRQSLGQGLEFLIYFQGNSAPDKSGLPSDRFSAERTGGSVSTLTIQRTQQEDSAVYLCASSLGFLPTIYFGEGSWLTVV.

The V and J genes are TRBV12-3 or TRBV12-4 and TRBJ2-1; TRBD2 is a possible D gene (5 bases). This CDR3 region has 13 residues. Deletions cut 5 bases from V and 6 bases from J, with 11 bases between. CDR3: CASSLRGVNEQFF. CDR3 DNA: TGTGCCAGCAGTCTCCGGGGAGTCAATGAGCAGTTCTTC.

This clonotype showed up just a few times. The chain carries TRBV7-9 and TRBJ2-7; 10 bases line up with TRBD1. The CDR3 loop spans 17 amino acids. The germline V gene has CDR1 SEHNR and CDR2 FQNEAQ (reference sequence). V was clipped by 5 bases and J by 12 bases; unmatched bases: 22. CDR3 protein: CASSLPPKTGGNPIPYF. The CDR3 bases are TGTGCCAGCAGCCTTCCCCCAAAGACAGGGGGCAACCCTATTCCGTACTTC.

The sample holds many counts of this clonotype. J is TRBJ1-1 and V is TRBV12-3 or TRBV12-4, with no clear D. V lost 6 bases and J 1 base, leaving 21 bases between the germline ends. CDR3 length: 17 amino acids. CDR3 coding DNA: TGTGCCAGCAGACCCGTCCGGGGTCAGATTAAGAACACTGAAGCTTTCTTT. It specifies CASRPVRGQIKNTEAFF.

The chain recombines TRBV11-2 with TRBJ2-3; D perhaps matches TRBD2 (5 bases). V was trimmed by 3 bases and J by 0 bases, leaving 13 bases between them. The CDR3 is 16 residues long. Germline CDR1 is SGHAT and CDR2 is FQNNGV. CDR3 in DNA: TGTGCCAGCAGCTTCGGGATCGGTCCTAGCACAGATACGCAGTATTTT. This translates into CASSFGIGPSTDTQYF.

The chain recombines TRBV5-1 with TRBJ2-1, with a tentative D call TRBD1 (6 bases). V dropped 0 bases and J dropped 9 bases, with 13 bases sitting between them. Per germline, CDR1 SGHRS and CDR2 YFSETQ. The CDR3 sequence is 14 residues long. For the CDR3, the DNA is TGCGCCAGCAGCTTGGACAGGGCGTTAAGTGAGCAGTTCTTC. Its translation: CASSLDRALSEQFF.